Listed below are T cell receptor beta chains from one sample, sequenced in a study of PD-1 blockade in classical Hodgkin lymphoma. Assay: immunoSEQ multiplex PCR; the TCRdb copy retains only in-frame clones and omits some. The sample has under 110,000 clones, more than 85% seen once. The starting material was peripheral blood mononuclear cells (PBMCs), obtained before the second cycle of nivolumab. Receptors were obtained from a human donor with classical Hodgkin lymphoma. CDR3s include the opening cysteine and the closing phenylalanine or tryptophan.

TRBV28 CASSLLGGTYEQYF
TRBV4-1 CASSQPFGRGHIGEQYF
TRBV4-3 CASSQVRGVMVGYTF
TRBV2 CASNTQVQETQYF
TRBV27 CASSFGGGPGEQYF
TRBV19 CASSIPSGQVYGYTF
TRBV2 CASSEFVEGPAMGTEAFF
TRBV28 CASSLDTRTDTQYF
TRBV18 CASSPDRGQETQYF
TRBV7-9 CASSTSREPYEQYF
TRBV19 CASSILAGGNYEQYF
TRBV9 CASSVASGGTEAFF
TRBV30 CAWSVQVGRDTQYF
TRBV5-1 CASSLDPAAYNEQFF
TRBV2 CASRHGTVQYTDTQYF
TRBV18 CASSPAAHTSYEQYF
TRBV14 CASSQHRGRTPGEGEAFF
TRBV18 CASSPRAPGGETQYF
TRBV5-1 CASTSSGEQYF
TRBV6-6 CASGNEGAGRNTIYF
TRBV4-2 CASSPQDRLGTEAFF
TRBV7-9 CASSFTGGWEVTDTQYF
TRBV5-1 CASSLESFNQPQHF
TRBV7-2 CASSLDLGSGGLTDTQYF
TRBV18 CASSLTVTDTQYF
TRBV5-1 CASSFHGQDEETQYF
TRBV18 CASSPGSLELGEQYF
TRBV27 CASSSYRGEKETQYF
TRBV5-1 CASSPQTGDTEAFF
TRBV7-2 CASSLGGQQETQYF
TRBV7-9 CASSSRGSGGGDTEAFF